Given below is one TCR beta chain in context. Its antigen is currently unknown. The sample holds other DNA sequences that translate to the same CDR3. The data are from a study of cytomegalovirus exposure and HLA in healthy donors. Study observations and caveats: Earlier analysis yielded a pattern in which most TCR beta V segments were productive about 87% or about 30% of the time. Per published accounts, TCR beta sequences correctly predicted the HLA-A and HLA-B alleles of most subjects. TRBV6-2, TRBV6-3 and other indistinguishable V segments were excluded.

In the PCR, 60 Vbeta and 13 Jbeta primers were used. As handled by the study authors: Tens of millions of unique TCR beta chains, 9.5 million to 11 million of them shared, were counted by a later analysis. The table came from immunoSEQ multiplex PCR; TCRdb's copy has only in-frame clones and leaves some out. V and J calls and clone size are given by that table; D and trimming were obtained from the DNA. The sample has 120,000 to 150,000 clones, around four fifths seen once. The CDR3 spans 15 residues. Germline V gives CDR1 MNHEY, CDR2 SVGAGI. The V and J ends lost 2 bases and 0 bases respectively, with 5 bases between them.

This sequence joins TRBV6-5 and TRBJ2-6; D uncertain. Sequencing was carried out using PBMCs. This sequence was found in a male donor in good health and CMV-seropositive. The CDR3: CASSYLRSGANVLTF. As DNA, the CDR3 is TGTGCCAGCAGTTACCTCCGCTCTGGGGCCAACGTCCTGACTTTC.